This T cell receptor beta chain was profiled in a study of control samples from healthy donors and cancer patients. The V gene's germline CDR1 is SEHNR and CDR2 FQNEAQ (reference sequence). This CDR3 has 15 residues. Losses at the gene ends were 1 base for V and 1 base for J; bases not matched to a gene: 1. Profiling relied on immunoSEQ multiplex PCR, and the TCRdb table lists in-frame clones only, not all of them. The sample lists more than 100,000 clones, roughly 90% occurring once. The receptor's source is a man between 50 and 59 years old with head and neck cancer. Sequenced material: PBMCs. The chain has TRBV7-9 and TRBJ1-1; TRBD1 matches 9 bases. The CDR3 DNA is TGTGCCAGCAGCTTAGGGGGACAGGGGAACACTGAAGCTTTCTTT. Protein product: CASSLGGQGNTEAFF.